This entry concerns a single T cell receptor (beta chain). Its antigen remains unknown. With the Oncomine TCR Beta short-read assay, DNA from cultured CD4+ T cells was sequenced. TCRdb re-analysed the PCR reads in MiXCR, keeping a single row per CDR3 protein. This table holds tens of thousands of distinct CDR3 sequences, 30% to 35% found once. The sample's time point: late sampling 161 to 241 days after vaccination in a few convalescent patients. The treatment: roughly ten-day PBMC culture with coronavirus spike peptide pools or control peptides (ViraFEST assay). Antigen-specific T cells were expanded with peptide pools by ViraFEST, and TCRs were then sequenced. The source of the sample is a study of vaccination and CD4 T cells after COVID-19. Study context: The cells were exposed to overlapping spike peptides originating from SARS-CoV-2, HCoV-NL63, HCoV-OC43 and HCoV-229E for stimulation.

The receptor was isolated from a human donor who had recovered from COVID-19. Here the sequenced sample was CD4+ T cells from blood, cultured in vitro, taken about 7 months after SARS-CoV-2 vaccination.

The chain's CDR3 is CATSDSLAGGPPDTQYF. DNA for the CDR3: TGTGCCACCAGTGATTCCCTAGCGGGAGGGCCCCCAGATACGCAGTATTTT. The chain links TRBV24-1 to TRBJ2-3, with 12 bases lining up with TRBD2. V lost 2 bases, J lost 4 bases, and 6 bases stayed unmatched. CDR1 KGHDR and CDR2 SFDVKD come from the germline V gene. The CDR3 loop spans 17 amino acids.